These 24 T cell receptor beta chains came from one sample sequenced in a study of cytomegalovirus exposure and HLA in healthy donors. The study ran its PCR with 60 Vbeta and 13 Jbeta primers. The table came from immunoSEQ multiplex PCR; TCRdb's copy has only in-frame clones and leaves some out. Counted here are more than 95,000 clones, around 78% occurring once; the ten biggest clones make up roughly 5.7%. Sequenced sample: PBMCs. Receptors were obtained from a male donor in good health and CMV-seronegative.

This CDR3 reads CASSSTGTSGREEQFF. CDR3 bases: TGTGCCAGCAGTTCAACCGGGACTAGCGGGAGGGAAGAGCAGTTCTTC. The gene calls are TRBV7-3 and TRBJ2-1, with TRBD2 matching over 16 bases. J lost 10 bases, V lost 6 bases, and 9 bases had no gene match. This CDR3 contains 16 residues. The germline gives CDR1 SGHTA, CDR2 FQGTGA. Based on the CDR3 plus reference TRBV7-3 and TRBJ2-1, the full variable domain is GAGVSQTPSNKVTEKGKYVELRCDPISGHTALYWYRQSLGQGPEFLIYFQGTGAADDSGLPNDRFFAVRPEGSVSTLKIQRTERGDSAVYLCASSSTGTSGREEQFFGPGTRLTVL.

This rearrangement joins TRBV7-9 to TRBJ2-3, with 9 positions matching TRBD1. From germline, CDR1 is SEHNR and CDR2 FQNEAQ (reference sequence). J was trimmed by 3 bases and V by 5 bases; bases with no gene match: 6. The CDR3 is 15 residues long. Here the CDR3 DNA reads TGTGCCAGCAGCCTGGGGACAGGGAGTACAGATACGCAGTATTTT. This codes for CASSLGTGSTDTQYF.

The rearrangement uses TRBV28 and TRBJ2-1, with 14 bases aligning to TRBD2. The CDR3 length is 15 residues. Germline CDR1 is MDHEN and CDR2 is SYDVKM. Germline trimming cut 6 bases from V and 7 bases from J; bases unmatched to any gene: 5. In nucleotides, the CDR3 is TGTGCCAGCAGGGGGACTAGCGGGAGAAAGAATGAGCAGTTCTTC. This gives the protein CASRGTSGRKNEQFF.

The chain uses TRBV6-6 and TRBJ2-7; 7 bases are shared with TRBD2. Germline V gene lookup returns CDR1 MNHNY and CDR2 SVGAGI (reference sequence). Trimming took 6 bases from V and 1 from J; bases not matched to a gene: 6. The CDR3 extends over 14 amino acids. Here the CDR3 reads CASRSREESYEQYF. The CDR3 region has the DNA TGTGCCAGCAGAAGTCGGGAGGAGTCCTACGAGCAGTACTTC.

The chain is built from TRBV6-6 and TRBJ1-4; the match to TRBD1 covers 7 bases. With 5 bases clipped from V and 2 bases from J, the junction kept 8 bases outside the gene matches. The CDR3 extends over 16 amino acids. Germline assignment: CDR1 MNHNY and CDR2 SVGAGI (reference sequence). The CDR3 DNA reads TGTGCCAGCAGTAAAGACACAGGGGTCACTAATGAAAAACTGTTTTTT. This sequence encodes CASSKDTGVTNEKLFF.

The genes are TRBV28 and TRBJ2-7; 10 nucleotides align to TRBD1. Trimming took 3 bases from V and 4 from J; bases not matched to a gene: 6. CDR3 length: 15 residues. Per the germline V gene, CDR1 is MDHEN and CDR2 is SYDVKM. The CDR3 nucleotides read TGTGCCAGCAGTTTCTCCGGGACAGGGGTGTACGAGCAGTACTTC. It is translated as CASSFSGTGVYEQYF.

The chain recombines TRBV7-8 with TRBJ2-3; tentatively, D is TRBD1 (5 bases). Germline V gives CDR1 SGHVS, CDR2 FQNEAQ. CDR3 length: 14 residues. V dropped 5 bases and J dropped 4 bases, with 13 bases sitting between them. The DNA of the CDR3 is TGTGCCAGCAGCCCACAGGAAGGGGCAGATACGCAGTATTTT. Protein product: CASSPQEGADTQYF.

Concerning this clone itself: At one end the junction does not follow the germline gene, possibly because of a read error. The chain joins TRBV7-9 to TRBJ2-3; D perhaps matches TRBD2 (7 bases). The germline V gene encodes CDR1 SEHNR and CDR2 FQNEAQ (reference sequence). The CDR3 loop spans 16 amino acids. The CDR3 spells CSSSWGGQGNTDTQYF. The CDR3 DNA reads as TGTTCCAGCAGCTGGGGGGGCCAGGGGAACACAGATACGCAGTATTTT.

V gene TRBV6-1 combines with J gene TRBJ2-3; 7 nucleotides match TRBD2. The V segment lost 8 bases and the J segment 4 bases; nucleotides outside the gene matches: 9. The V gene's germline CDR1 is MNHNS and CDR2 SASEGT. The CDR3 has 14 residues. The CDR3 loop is CASPPAGVSDTQYF. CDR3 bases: TGTGCCAGCCCGCCGGCGGGAGTGTCAGATACGCAGTATTTT.

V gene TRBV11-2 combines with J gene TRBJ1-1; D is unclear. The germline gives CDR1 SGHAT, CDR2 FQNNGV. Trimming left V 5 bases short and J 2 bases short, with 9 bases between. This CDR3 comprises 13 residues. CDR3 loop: CASSPTDNTEAFF. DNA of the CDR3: TGTGCCAGCAGCCCGACTGATAACACTGAAGCTTTCTTT.

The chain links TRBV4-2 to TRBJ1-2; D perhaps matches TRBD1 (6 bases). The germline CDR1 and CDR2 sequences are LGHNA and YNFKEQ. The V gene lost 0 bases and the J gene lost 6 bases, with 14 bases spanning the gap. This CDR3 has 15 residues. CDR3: CASSQDWQGTNGYTF. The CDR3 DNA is TGTGCCAGCAGCCAAGATTGGCAGGGGACGAATGGCTACACCTTC.

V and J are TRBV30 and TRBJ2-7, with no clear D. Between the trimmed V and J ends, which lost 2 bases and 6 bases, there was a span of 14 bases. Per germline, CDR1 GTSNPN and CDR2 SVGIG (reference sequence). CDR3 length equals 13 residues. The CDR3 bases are TGTGCCTGGAGTTCCTTCCCACGAGGCGAGCAGTACTTC. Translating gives CAWSSFPRGEQYF.

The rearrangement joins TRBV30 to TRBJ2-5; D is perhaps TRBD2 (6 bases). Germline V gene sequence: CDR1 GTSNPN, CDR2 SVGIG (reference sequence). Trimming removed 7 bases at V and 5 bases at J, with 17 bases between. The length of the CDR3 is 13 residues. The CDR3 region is CASALGGIETQYF. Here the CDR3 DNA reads TGTGCCTCGGCACTGGGGGGTATTGAGACCCAGTACTTC.

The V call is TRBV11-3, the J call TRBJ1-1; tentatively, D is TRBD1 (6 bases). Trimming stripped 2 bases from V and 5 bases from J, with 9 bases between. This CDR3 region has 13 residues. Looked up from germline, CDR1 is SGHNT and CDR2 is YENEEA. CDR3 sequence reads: CASSLTGKTEAFF. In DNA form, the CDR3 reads TGTGCCAGCAGCTTAACAGGGAAAACTGAAGCTTTCTTT.

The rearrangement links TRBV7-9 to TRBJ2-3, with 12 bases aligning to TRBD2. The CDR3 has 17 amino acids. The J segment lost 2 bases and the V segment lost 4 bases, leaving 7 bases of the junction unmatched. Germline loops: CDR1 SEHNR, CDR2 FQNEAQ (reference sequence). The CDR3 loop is CASSSGTSGSDTDTQYF. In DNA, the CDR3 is TGTGCCAGCAGCTCCGGGACTAGCGGGTCGGACACAGATACGCAGTATTTT.

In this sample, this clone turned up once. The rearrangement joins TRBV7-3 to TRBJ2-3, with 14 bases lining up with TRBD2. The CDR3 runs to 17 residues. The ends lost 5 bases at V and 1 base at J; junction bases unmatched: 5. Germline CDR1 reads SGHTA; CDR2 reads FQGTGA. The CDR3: CASSRMGLAGGTDTQYF. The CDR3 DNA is TGTGCCAGCAGCCGAATGGGACTAGCGGGGGGCACAGATACGCAGTATTTT.

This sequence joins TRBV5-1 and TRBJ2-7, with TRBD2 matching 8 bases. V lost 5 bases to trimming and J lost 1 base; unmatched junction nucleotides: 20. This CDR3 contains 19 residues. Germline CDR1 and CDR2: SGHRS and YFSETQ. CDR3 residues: CASSRVPAGVGIGSYEQYF. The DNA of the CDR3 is TGCGCCAGCAGTCGTGTTCCAGCGGGAGTGGGGATTGGGTCCTACGAGCAGTACTTC. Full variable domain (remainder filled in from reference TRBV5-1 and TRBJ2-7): KAGVTQTPRYLIKTRGQQVTLSCSPISGHRSVSWYQQTPGQGLQFLFEYFSETQRNKGNFPGRFSGRQFSNSRSEMNVSTLELGDSALYLCASSRVPAGVGIGSYEQYFGPGTRLTVT.

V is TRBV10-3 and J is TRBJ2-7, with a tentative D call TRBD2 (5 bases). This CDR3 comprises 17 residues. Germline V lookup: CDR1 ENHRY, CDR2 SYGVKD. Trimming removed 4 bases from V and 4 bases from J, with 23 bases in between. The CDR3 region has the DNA TGTGCCATCAGTGCCTACGCTAAACGCGGGTCCAATTACGAGCAGTACTTC. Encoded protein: CAISAYAKRGSNYEQYF.

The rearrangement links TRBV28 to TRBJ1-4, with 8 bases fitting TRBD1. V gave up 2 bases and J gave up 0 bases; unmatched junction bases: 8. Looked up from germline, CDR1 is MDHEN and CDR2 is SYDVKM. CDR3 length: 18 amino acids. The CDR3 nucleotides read TGTGCCAGCAGTTTAATAGGACTGGGACAGGCAACTAATGAAAAACTGTTTTTT. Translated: CASSLIGLGQATNEKLFF.

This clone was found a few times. CDR3 region: CASSLALQGSTDTQYF. The CDR3 nucleotides read TGCGCCAGCAGCTTGGCCTTGCAGGGAAGCACAGATACGCAGTATTTT. The gene calls are TRBV5-1 and TRBJ2-3, with D possibly TRBD1 on 5 matching bases. CDR3 length: 16 residues. The germline V gene has CDR1 SGHRS and CDR2 YFSETQ. V was shortened by 0 bases and J by 0 bases, with 11 bases between the two germline ends.

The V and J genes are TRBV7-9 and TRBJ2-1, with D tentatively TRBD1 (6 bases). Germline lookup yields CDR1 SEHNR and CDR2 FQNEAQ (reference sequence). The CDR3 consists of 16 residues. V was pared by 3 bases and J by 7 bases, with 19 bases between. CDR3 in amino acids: CASSFHSITQGNEQFF. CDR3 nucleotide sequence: TGTGCCAGCAGCTTCCACTCCATTACGCAGGGGAATGAGCAGTTCTTC.

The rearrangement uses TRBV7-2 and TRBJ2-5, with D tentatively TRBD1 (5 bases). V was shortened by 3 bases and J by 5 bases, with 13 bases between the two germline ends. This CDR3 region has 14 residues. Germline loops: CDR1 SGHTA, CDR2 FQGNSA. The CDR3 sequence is CASSFATVGETQYF. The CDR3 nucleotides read TGTGCCAGCAGCTTCGCGACAGTGGGGGAGACCCAGTACTTC. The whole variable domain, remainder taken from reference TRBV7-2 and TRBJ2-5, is GAGVSQSPSNKVTEKGKDVELRCDPISGHTALYWYRQSLGQGLEFLIYFQGNSAPDKSGLPSDRFSAERTGGSVSTLTIQRTQQEDSAVYLCASSFATVGETQYFGPGTRLLVL.

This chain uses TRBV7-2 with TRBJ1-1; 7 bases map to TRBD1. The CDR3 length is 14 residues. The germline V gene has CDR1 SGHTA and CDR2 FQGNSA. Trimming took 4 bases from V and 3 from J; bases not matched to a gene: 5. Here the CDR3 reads CASSSPGGYTEAFF. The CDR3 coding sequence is TGTGCCAGCAGCTCCCCAGGGGGGTACACTGAAGCTTTCTTT. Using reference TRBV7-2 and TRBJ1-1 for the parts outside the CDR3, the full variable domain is GAGVSQSPSNKVTEKGKDVELRCDPISGHTALYWYRQSLGQGLEFLIYFQGNSAPDKSGLPSDRFSAERTGGSVSTLTIQRTQQEDSAVYLCASSSPGGYTEAFFGQGTRLTVV.

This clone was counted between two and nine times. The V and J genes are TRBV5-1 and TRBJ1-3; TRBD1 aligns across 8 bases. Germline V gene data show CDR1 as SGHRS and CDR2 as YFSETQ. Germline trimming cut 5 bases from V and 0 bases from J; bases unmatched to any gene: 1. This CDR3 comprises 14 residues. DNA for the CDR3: TGCGCCAGCAGTACAGGGGGCTCTGGAAACACCATATATTTT. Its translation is CASSTGGSGNTIYF.